This T cell receptor (beta chain) comes out of a study of blood T cell dynamics during melanoma immunotherapy. About the research overall: Metastatic melanoma patients received first-line pembrolizumab or nivolumab plus ipilimumab.

The CDR3 spans 13 residues. Germline loops: CDR1 KGHSH, CDR2 LQKENI. V was pared by 3 bases and J by 5 bases, with 7 bases between. Time point denoted: pre-treatment baseline. Samples come from before therapy and from week 3 after the first blockade cycle. Disease control meant complete response, partial response or stable disease at 12 weeks. Patients had no prior systemic cancer treatment, immunosuppressants or other active cancers. Assay used: immunoSEQ multiplex PCR; TCRdb lists only in-frame clones, some missing. The table shows around 11,000 clones, with over 80% occurring only once. The specimen was blood, collected from a patient treated with checkpoint blockade. The receptor comes from a human donor with melanoma. The chain carries TRBV18 and TRBJ1-4; D is unclear. Here the CDR3 reads CASSPGRNEKLFF. In DNA form, the CDR3 reads TGTGCCAGCTCACCGGGCCGGAATGAAAAACTGTTTTTT.